Only a few counts were recorded for the clone carrying this T cell receptor beta chain. This record belongs to a study of blood T cell repertoires in COVID-19. For the study at large: The United States, Italy and Spain provided the acute and convalescent COVID-19 samples. PBMCs, B-cell-depleted T cells, or T cells were the source of the cDNA or gDNA that made up the material.

Source study methods: Estimation of nucleated cell counts was performed using reference gene primer amplification. Sequenced by immunoSEQ multiplex PCR; TCRdb stores in-frame clones only, minus some. The V and J calls and clone size come from that table; D and trimming were worked out from the DNA. The sample contains around 240,000 clones, 70% to 90% of which appear only once. This receptor was obtained from a man aged 40-49 years with acute or convalescent COVID-19. Sequencing was done on a sample of peripheral blood.

The DNA of the CDR3 is TGTGCCAGCTCCCAATTTACCGGGACATCAACTGAAGCTTTCTTT. Translated, it gives CASSQFTGTSTEAFF. The chain has TRBV18 and TRBJ1-1; D is perhaps TRBD1 (6 bases). Germline V gives CDR1 KGHSH, CDR2 LQKENI. V was clipped by 6 bases and J by 5 bases, with 19 bases between them. The CDR3 totals 15 residues.